The T cell receptor beta chain under discussion was sequenced for a study of shared clonotypes between healthy human individuals. Study results and caveats: Larger richness was generally estimated for naive than memory subsets. Approximately 5.1% was the fraction of naive CD4 clonotypes found shared across four donors.

Profiled with immunoSEQ multiplex PCR; TCRdb holds only in-frame clones, not every one. The sample carries about 690,000 clones, 90% recorded once. Comments on this clone: Its antigen remains unidentified.

The sample consisted of memory CD8+ T cells from PBMCs. Subset meaning: CD45RO+ cells pooled with CCR7-negative TemRA cells. The clonotype comes from a young man in good health. Some clones in this sample may be carry-over from other donors' samples.

CDR3: CASSFWTSGTYEQYF. The CDR3 coding sequence is TGTGCCAGCAGCTTCTGGACTAGCGGTACCTACGAGCAGTACTTC. The chain links TRBV5-6 to TRBJ2-7; 10 positions agree with TRBD2. The ends lost 2 bases at V and 2 bases at J; junction bases unmatched: 4. The CDR3 is 15 amino acids. Germline assignment: CDR1 SGHDT and CDR2 YYEEEE.